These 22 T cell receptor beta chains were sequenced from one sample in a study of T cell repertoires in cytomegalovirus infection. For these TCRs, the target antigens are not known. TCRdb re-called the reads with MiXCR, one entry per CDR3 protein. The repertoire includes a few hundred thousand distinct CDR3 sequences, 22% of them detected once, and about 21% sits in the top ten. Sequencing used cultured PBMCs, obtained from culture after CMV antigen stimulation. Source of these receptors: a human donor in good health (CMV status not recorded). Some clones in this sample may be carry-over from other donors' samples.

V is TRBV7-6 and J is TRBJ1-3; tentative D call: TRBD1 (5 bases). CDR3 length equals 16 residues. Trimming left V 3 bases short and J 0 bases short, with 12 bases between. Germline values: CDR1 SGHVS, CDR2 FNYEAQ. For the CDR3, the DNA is TGTGCCAGCAGCTTGGCAGGGTTGAGCTCTGGAAACACCATATATTTT. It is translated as CASSLAGLSSGNTIYF.

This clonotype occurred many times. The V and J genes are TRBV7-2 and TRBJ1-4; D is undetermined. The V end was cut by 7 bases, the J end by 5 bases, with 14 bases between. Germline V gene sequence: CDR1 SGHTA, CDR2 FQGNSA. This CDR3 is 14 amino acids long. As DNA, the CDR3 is TGTGCCAGCACCTTGAATCCGGGGAATGAAAAACTGTTTTTT. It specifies CASTLNPGNEKLFF. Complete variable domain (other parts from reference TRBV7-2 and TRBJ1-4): GAGVSQSPSNKVTEKGKDVELRCDPISGHTALYWYRQSLGQGLEFLIYFQGNSAPDKSGLPSDRFSAERTGGSVSTLTIQRTQQEDSAVYLCASTLNPGNEKLFFGSGTQLSVL.

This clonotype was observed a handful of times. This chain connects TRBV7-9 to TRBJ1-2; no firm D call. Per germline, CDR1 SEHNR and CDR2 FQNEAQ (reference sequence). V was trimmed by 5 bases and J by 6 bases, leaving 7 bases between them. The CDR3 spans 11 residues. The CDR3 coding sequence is TGTGCCAGCAGCGAAGATAATGGCTACACCTTC. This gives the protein CASSEDNGYTF.

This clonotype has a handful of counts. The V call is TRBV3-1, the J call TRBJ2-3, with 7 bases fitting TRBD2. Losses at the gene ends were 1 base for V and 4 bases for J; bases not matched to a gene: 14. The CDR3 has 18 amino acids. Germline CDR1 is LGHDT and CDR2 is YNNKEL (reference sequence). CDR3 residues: CASSQGRGGRRWADTQYF. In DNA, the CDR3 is TGTGCCAGCAGCCAAGGGCGTGGCGGGAGACGCTGGGCAGATACGCAGTATTTT.

The CDR3 here is CASSFKGRLNTEAFF. The DNA for the CDR3 is TGTGCCAGCAGTTTCAAGGGGCGGCTGAACACTGAAGCTTTCTTT. This chain joins TRBV28 and TRBJ1-1; D is possibly TRBD1 (5 bases). CDR3 length: 15 amino acids. Trimming removed 3 bases from V and 0 bases from J, with 11 bases in between. CDR1 and CDR2 from the germline V gene are MDHEN and SYDVKM. Together with reference TRBV28 and TRBJ1-1, the CDR3 gives the full variable domain: DVKVTQSSRYLVKRTGEKVFLECVQDMDHENMFWYRQDPGLGLRLIYFSYDVKMKEKGDIPEGYSVSREKKERFSLILESASTNQTSMYLCASSFKGRLNTEAFFGQGTRLTVV.

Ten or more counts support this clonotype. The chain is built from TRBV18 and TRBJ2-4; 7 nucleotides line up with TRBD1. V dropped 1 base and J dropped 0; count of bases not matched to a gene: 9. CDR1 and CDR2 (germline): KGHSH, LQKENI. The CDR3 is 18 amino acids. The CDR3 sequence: CASSPLRQGKLAKNIQYF. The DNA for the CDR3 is TGTGCCAGCTCACCACTAAGACAGGGAAAGCTAGCCAAAAACATTCAGTACTTC. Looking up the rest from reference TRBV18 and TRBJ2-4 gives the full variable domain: NAGVMQNPRHLVRRRGQEARLRCSPMKGHSHVYWYRQLPEEGLKFMVYLQKENIIDESGMPKERFSAEFPKEGPSILRIQQVVRGDSAAYFCASSPLRQGKLAKNIQYFGAGTRLSVL.

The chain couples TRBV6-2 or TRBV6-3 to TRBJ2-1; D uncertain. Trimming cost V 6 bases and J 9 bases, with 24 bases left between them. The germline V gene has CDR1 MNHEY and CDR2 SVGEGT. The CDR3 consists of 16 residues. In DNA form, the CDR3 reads TGTGCCAGCAGCGAAAAGCTGGGCAGAGCGCACTTTGAGCAGTTCTTC. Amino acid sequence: CASSEKLGRAHFEQFF.

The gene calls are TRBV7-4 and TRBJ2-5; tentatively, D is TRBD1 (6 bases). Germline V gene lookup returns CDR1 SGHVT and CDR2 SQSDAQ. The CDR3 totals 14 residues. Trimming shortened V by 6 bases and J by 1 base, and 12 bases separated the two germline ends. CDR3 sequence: CASRGPDSQETQYF. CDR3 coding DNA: TGTGCCAGCAGGGGACCGGACAGCCAAGAGACCCAGTACTTC.

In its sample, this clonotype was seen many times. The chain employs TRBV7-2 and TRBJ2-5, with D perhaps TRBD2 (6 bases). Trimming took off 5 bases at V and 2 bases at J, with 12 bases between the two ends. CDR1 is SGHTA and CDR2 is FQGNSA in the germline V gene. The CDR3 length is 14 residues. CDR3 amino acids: CASSPGLNQETQYF. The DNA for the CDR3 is TGTGCCAGCAGCCCCGGACTAAATCAAGAGACCCAGTACTTC.

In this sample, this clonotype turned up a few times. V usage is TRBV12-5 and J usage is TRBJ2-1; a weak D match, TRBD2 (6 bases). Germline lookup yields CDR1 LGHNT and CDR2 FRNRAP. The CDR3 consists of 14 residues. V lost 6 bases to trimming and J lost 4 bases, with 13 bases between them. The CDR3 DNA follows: TGTGCTAGTGGACGGGACTTTTGGTACAATGAGCAGTTCTTC. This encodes CASGRDFWYNEQFF. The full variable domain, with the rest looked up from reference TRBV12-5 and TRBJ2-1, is DARVTQTPRHKVTEMGQEVTMRCQPILGHNTVFWYRQTMMQGLELLAYFRNRAPLDDSGMPKDRFSAEMPDATLATLKIQPSEPRDSAVYFCASGRDFWYNEQFFGPGTRLTVL.

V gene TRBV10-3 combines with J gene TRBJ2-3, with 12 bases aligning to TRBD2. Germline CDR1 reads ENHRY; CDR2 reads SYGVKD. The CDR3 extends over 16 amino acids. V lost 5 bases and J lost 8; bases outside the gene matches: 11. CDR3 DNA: TGTGCCATCAGTTCCCTGACTAGCGGGAGAGAGGGTACGCAGTATTTT. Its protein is CAISSLTSGREGTQYF.

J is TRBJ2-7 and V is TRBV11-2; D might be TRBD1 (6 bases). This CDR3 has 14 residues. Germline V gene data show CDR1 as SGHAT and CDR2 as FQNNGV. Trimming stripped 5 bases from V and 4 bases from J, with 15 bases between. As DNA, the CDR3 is TGTGCCAGCAGCCATGGGGGCAGTCGGTACGAGCAGTACGTC. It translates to CASSHGGSRYEQYV.

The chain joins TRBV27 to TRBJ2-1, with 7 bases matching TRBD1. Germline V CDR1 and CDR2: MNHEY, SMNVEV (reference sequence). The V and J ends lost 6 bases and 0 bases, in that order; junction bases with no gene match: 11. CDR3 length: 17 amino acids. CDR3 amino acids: CASSSAGGPFSYNEQFF. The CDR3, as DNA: TGTGCCAGCAGCTCTGCAGGGGGACCATTCTCCTACAATGAGCAGTTCTTC.

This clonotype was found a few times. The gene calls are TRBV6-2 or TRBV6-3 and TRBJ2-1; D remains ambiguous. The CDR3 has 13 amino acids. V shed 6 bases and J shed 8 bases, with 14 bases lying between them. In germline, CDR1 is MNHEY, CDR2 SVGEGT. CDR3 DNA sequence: TGTGCCAGCAGCCAGTTAAACAGCGATGAGCAGTTCTTC. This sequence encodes CASSQLNSDEQFF.

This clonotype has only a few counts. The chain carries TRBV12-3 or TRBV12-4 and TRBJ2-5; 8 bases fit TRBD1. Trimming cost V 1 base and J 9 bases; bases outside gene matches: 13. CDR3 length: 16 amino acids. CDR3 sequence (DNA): TGTGCCAGCAGTTTAGTCAGGGGGCCCGCCTTCTCGGCCCAGTACTTC. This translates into CASSLVRGPAFSAQYF.

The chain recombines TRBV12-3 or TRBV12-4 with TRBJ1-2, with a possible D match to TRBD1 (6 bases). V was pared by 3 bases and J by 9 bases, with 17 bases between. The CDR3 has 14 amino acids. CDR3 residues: CASSLGGGLVSYTF. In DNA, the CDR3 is TGTGCCAGCAGTTTGGGGGGGGGGCTGGTTAGCTACACCTTC.

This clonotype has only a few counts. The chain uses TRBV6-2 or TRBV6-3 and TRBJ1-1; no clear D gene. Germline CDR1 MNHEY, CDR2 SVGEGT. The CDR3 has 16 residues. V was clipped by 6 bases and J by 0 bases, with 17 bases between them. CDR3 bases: TGTGCCAGCAGGGTGGACCTTAGTGATATGAACACTGAAGCTTTCTTT. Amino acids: CASRVDLSDMNTEAFF.

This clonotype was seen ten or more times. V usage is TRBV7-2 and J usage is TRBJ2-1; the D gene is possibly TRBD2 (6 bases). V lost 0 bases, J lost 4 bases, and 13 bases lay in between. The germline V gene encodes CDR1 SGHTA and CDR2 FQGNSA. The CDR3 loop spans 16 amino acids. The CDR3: CASSLAASADYNEQFF. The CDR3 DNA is TGTGCCAGCAGCTTAGCGGCTAGCGCCGATTACAATGAGCAGTTCTTC.

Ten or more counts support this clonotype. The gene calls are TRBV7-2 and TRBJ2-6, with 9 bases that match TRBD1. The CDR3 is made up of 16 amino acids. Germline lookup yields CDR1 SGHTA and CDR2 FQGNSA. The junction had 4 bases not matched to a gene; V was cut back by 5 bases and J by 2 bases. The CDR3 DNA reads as TGTGCCAGCAGCCCACGGACAGGGGCTGGGGCCAACGTCCTGACTTTC. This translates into CASSPRTGAGANVLTF.

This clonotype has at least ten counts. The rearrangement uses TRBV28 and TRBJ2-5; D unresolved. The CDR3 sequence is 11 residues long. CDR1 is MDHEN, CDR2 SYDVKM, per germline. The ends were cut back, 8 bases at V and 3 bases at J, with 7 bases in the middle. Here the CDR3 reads CASRREETQYF. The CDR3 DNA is TGTGCCAGCCGCCGCGAAGAGACCCAGTACTTC.

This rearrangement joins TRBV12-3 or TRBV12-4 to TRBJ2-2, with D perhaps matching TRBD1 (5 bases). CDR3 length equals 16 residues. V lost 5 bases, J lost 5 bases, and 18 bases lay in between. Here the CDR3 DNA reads TGTGCCAGCAGTCCAGCTCGGACATTAAAAACCGGGGAGCTGTTTTTT. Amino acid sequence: CASSPARTLKTGELFF.

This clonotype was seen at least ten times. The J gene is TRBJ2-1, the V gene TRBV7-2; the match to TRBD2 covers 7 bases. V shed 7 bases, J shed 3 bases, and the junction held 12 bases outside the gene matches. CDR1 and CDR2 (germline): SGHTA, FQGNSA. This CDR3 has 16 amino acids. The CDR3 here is CASTPGRPSGYNEQFF. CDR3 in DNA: TGTGCCAGCACCCCAGGCCGGCCTAGCGGCTACAATGAGCAGTTCTTC.